This T cell receptor beta chain stems from a study of cytomegalovirus exposure and HLA in healthy donors. Looking at the study overall: According to later analysis, the same platform produced the approximately 120 validation and several hundred first-cohort repertoires. Study-wide points: Altogether, 150 to 200 TCR beta chains were recorded as cytomegalovirus-associated. Accounts indicate the classifier identified cytomegalovirus status with strong specificity and sensitivity. A subsequent analysis found that TCR clusters from the first cohort also tended to co-occur in the 90 to 150 validation repertoires, with 94% of cluster scores above 0.

The method was immunoSEQ multiplex PCR; TCRdb's version includes in-frame clones alone and lacks a portion of them. The profile shows about 280,000 clones, just over 85% of them singletons. Regarding this clone: Its target is unknown.

Germline V gene data show CDR1 as GTSNPN and CDR2 as SVGIG (reference sequence). Trimming cost V 7 bases and J 0 bases; bases outside gene matches: 5. This CDR3 region has 14 residues. This clonotype was sampled from a woman aged 18-29 years in good health and CMV-seronegative. The specimen was PBMCs. J is TRBJ2-7 and V is TRBV30; 11 nucleotides line up with TRBD2. The CDR3 is CASRLAGTSYEQYF. DNA for the CDR3: TGTGCCTCTCGACTAGCGGGGACCTCCTACGAGCAGTACTTC.